The 10 T cell receptor beta chains below come from one sample, sequenced in a study of blood T cells in healthy people across ages (dated by TCRdb to between 2014 and 2017). Receptors were amplified or captured by 5' RACE. TCRdb shows the sequencer as Illumina HiSeq 2500. A second PCR of 7 to 11 cycles was performed with a sample-barcoded 5' primer and a J-beta primer mix. The public reads were run again by TCRdb, first through fastp at Q25 and then through MiXCR, and only productive beta chains were kept. Every distinct CDR3 protein forms one entry, paired with its most common genes and DNA. Recorded for this sample are some 1 million distinct CDR3 sequences; 40% to 55% of them occurred a single time. Approximately 17% of the sample is in the top ten clones. The material sequenced was blood. These receptor sequences come from a woman aged 60-75 years in good health.

This clonotype was seen a handful of times. The gene calls are TRBV7-8 and TRBJ1-4, with D hard to call. The CDR3 totals 12 residues. V was cut by 8 bases and J by 3 bases, with 7 bases left in between. Germline CDR1 reads SGHVS; CDR2 reads FQNEAQ. The CDR3 DNA follows: TGTGCCAGCGGCGGATCTAATGAAAAACTGTTTTTT. Residues: CASGGSNEKLFF.

This clonotype was seen more than once but under ten times. The V gene is TRBV28, the J gene TRBJ2-7; D is unclear. Between the trimmed V and J ends, which lost 4 bases and 5 bases, there was a span of 18 bases. Germline loops: CDR1 MDHEN, CDR2 SYDVKM. The CDR3 runs to 15 residues. CDR3 bases: TGTGCCAGCAGTTCCCCCGGGCCCTCGAAAGACGAGCAGTACTTC. It encodes CASSSPGPSKDEQYF.

The V and J genes are TRBV29-1 and TRBJ2-7, with 8 bases matching TRBD2. Germline trimming cut 6 bases from V and 2 bases from J; bases unmatched to any gene: 15. This CDR3 is 16 amino acids long. CDR1 and CDR2 from the germline V gene are SQVTM and ANQGSEA. CDR3 DNA: TGCAGCGTCCCCGGAGGTAGCGGGATTTCGCCCTACGAGCAGTACTTC. Its protein product is CSVPGGSGISPYEQYF.

The chain links TRBV20-1 to TRBJ1-3; perhaps TRBD1 as D (5 bases). The CDR3 contains 13 residues. The germline V gene encodes CDR1 DFQATT and CDR2 SNEGSKA (reference sequence). Trimming stripped 6 bases from V and 8 bases from J, with 17 bases between. DNA for the CDR3: TGCAGTGCCCGACAGATTTTAGCGGACACCATATATTTT. This codes for CSARQILADTIYF.

Only one count was recorded for this clonotype. This chain connects TRBV3-1 to TRBJ2-1, with 11 bases that match TRBD2. The CDR3 has 11 residues. Per the germline V gene, CDR1 is LGHDT and CDR2 is YNNKEL (reference sequence). With V trimmed by 8 bases and J by 9 bases, 0 bases remained unmatched. The DNA of the CDR3 is TGTGCCAGCGGACTAGCGGGTGAGCAGTTCTTC. Encoded protein: CASGLAGEQFF.

The rearrangement links TRBV5-1 to TRBJ2-4; 12 bases match TRBD1. Losses at the gene ends were 4 bases for V and 13 bases for J; bases not matched to a gene: 9. The germline V gene encodes CDR1 SGHRS and CDR2 YFSETQ. There are 14 residues in the CDR3. The CDR3, as DNA: TGCGCCAGCAGCGGTCCGGGACAGGGGGCGGAGCAGTACTTC. Translating it yields CASSGPGQGAEQYF.

The rearrangement joins TRBV20-1 to TRBJ1-1; 7 bases are a match to TRBD1. This CDR3 region has 14 residues. J was trimmed by 10 bases and V by 2 bases; bases with no gene match: 13. Per germline, CDR1 DFQATT and CDR2 SNEGSKA (reference sequence). In DNA form, the CDR3 reads TGCAGTGCTAGAAAGGTGTCGGTCCAGGGGGGAGCTTTCTTT. This gives the protein CSARKVSVQGGAFF.

This clonotype appeared a few times. The V call is TRBV6-6, the J call TRBJ2-3, with D tentatively TRBD1 (6 bases). Germline CDR1 reads MNHNY; CDR2 reads SVGAGI (reference sequence). Trimming removed 8 bases at V and 4 bases at J, with 10 bases between. This CDR3 comprises 12 residues. CDR3: CASGQTADTQYF. The CDR3 region has the DNA TGTGCCAGCGGACAGACAGCAGATACGCAGTATTTT.

The chain recombines TRBV20-1 with TRBJ2-3; 8 positions match TRBD1. The trim removed 4 bases at V and 1 base at J, leaving 7 bases unmatched. CDR1 DFQATT and CDR2 SNEGSKA come from the germline V gene (reference sequence). The CDR3 totals 15 residues. CDR3 nucleotide sequence: TGCAGTGCTACCAACGACAGGGGAGGCACAGATACGCAGTATTTT. Translating gives CSATNDRGGTDTQYF.

This clonotype has a count of ten or more. This rearrangement joins TRBV7-2 to TRBJ2-1; the match to TRBD2 covers 8 bases. The CDR3 has 15 residues. The trim removed 1 base at V and 4 bases at J, leaving 3 bases unmatched. Looked up from germline, CDR1 is SGHTA and CDR2 is FQGNSA. CDR3 residues: CASSLVSGSYNEQFF. In DNA form, the CDR3 reads TGTGCCAGCAGCTTAGTCAGCGGGAGTTACAATGAGCAGTTCTTC.